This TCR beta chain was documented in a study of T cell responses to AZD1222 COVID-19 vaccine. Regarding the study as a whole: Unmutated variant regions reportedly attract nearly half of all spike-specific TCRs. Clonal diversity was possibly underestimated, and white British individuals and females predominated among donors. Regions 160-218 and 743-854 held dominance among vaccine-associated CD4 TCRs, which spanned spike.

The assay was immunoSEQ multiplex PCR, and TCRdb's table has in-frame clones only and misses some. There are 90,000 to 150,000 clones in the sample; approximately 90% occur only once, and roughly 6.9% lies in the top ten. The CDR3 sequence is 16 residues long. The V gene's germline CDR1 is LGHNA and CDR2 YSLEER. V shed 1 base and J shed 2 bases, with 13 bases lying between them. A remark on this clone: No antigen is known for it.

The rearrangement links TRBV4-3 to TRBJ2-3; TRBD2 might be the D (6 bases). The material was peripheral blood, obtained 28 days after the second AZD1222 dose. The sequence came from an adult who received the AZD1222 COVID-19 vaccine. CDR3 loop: CASSQGGGLSTDTQYF. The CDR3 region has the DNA TGCGCCAGCAGCCAAGGGGGTGGACTATCCACAGATACGCAGTATTTT.